This TCR beta chain stems from a study of T cell responses to AZD1222 COVID-19 vaccine. Profiled with immunoSEQ multiplex PCR; TCRdb holds only in-frame clones, not every one. In the table there are some 180,000 clones, roughly 91% of which are singletons. The V end was cut by 5 bases, the J end by 9 bases, with 8 bases between. This CDR3 is 11 amino acids long. The germline V gene encodes CDR1 SGHVS and CDR2 FNYEAQ. The TCR originated in an adult who received the AZD1222 COVID-19 vaccine. The source was peripheral blood, collected 28 days after the second AZD1222 dose. The V gene is TRBV7-6, the J gene TRBJ2-1, with unresolved D. CDR3 nucleotide sequence: TGTGCCAGCAGCCCACTTTCTGAGCAGTTCTTC. Its translation: CASSPLSEQFF.